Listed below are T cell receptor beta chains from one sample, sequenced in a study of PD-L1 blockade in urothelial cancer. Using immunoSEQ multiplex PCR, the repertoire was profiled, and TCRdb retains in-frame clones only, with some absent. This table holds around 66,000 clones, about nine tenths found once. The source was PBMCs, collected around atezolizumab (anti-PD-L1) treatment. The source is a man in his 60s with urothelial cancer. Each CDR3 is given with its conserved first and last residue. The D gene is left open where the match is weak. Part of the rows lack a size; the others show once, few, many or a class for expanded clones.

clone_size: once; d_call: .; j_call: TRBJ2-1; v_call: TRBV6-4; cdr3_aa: CASSDDPGGAGEQFF; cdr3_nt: TGTGCCAGCAGTGACGACCCTGGAGGAGCGGGTGAGCAGTTCTTC
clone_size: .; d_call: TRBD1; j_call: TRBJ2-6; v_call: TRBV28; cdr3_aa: CASSLGTGGSGANVLTF; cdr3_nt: TGTGCCAGCAGTTTAGGGACAGGGGGCTCTGGGGCCAACGTCCTGACTTTC
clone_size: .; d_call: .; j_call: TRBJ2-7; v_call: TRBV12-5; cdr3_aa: CASRSLWESSYEQYF; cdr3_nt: TGTGCTAGTCGAAGTTTGTGGGAGAGCTCCTACGAGCAGTACTTC
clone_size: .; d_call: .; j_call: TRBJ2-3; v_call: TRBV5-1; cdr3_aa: CASSLNGGNPWDTQYF; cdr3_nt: TGCGCCAGCAGCTTGAATGGCGGCAACCCATGGGATACGCAGTATTTT
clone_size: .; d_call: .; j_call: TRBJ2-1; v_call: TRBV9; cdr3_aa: CASSVGSSSYNEQFF; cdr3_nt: TGTGCCAGCAGCGTAGGGAGTAGCTCCTACAATGAGCAGTTCTTC
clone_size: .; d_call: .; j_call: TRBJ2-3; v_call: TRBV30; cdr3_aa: CAWEGGRGTDTQYF; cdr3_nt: TGTGCCTGGGAAGGGGGGCGGGGGACAGATACGCAGTATTTT
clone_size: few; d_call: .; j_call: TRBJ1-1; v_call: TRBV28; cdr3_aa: CASSSNTEAFF; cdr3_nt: TGTGCCAGCAGCTCGAACACTGAAGCTTTCTTT
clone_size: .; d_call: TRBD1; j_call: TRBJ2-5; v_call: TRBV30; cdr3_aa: CAWSRYATGGVRETQYF; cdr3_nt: TGTGCCTGGAGCCGTTACGCGACAGGGGGCGTCCGAGAGACCCAGTACTTC
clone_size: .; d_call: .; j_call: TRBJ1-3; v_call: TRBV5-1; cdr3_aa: CASQQVGGGNTIYF; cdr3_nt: TGCGCCAGTCAACAGGTGGGAGGAGGAAACACCATATATTTT
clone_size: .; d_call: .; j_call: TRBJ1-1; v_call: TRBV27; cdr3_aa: CASSLSRGAEAFF; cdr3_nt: TGTGCCAGCAGTTTATCCCGGGGGGCCGAAGCTTTCTTT
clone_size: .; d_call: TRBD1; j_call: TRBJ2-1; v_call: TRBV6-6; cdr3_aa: CASSETGLTYNEQFF; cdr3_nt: TGTGCCAGCAGTGAGACAGGGTTAACCTACAATGAGCAGTTCTTC
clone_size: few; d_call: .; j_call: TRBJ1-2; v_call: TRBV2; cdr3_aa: CASSADGRNYGYTF; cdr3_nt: TGTGCCAGCAGCGCCGACGGCAGGAACTATGGCTACACCTTC
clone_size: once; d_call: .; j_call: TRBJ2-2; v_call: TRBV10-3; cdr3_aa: CAIRESLLANTGELFF; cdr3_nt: TGTGCCATCAGAGAAAGCCTTTTGGCGAACACCGGGGAGCTGTTTTTT
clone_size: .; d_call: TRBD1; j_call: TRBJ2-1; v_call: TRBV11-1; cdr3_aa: CASRSSGDRVLRSLNEQFF; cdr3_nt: TGTGCCAGCAGGTCCTCGGGGGACAGGGTTTTAAGGTCCCTCAATGAGCAGTTCTTC
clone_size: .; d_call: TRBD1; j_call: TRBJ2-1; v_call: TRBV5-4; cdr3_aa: CASSFPGQGNEQFF; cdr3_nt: TGTGCCAGCAGCTTCCCGGGACAGGGAAATGAGCAGTTCTTC
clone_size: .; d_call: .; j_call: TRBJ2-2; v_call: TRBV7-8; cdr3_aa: CASSPSPLGGLFF; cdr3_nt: TGTGCCAGCAGCCCTAGCCCCCTAGGTGGGCTGTTTTTT
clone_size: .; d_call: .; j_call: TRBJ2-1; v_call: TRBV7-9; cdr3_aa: CASSPYNEQFF; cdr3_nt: TGTGCCAGCAGCCCGTACAATGAGCAGTTCTTC
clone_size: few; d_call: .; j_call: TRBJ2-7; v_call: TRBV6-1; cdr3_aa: CASSQRGSWDEQYF; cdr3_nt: TGTGCCAGCAGTCAGCGAGGGTCGTGGGACGAGCAGTACTTC
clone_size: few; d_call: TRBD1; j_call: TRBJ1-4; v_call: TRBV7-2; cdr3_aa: CASSLGGQGSNEKLFF; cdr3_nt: TGTGCCAGCAGCTTAGGGGGACAGGGTTCCAATGAAAAACTGTTTTTT
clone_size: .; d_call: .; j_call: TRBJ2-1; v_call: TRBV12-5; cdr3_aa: CASGSSPNEQFF; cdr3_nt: TGTGCTAGTGGTTCAAGCCCCAATGAGCAGTTCTTC
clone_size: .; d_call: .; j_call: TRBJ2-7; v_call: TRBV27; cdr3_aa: CASSFDRAYEQYF; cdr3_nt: TGTGCCAGCAGTTTTGACAGAGCCTACGAGCAGTACTTC
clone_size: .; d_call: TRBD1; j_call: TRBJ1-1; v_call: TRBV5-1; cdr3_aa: CASSLTGVNTEAFF; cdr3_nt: TGCGCCAGCAGCTTGACAGGGGTGAACACTGAAGCTTTCTTT
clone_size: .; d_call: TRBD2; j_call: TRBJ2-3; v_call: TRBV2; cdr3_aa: CASLRLALTDTQYF; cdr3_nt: TGTGCCAGCCTTAGACTAGCCCTCACAGATACGCAGTATTTT
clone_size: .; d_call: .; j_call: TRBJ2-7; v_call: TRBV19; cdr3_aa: CASSIGPGSYEQYF; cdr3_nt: TGTGCCAGTAGTATAGGCCCGGGATCCTACGAGCAGTACTTC
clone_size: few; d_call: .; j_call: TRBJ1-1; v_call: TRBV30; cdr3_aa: CAWSQGLDNEAFF; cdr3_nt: TGTGCCTGGAGTCAGGGTCTTGACAATGAAGCTTTCTTT
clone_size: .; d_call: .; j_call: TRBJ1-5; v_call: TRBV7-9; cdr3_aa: CASSLAGNSNQPQHF; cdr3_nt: TGTGCCAGCAGCTTAGCCGGGAATAGCAATCAGCCCCAGCATTTT
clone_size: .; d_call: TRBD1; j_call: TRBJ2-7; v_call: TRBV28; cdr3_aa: CASTRGQGVVEQYF; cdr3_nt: TGTGCCAGCACCAGGGGGCAGGGGGTGGTGGAGCAGTACTTC
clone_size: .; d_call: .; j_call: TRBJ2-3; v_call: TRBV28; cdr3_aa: CASSTPSTDTQYF; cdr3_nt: TGTGCCAGCAGCACTCCTAGCACAGATACGCAGTATTTT
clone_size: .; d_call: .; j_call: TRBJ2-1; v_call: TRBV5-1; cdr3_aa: CASSLSVYEQFF; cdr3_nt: TGCGCCAGCAGCTTGTCTGTGTATGAGCAGTTCTTC
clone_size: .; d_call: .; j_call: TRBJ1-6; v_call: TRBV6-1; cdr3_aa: CASSVMTDSPLHF; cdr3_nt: TGTGCCAGCAGTGTAATGACAGATTCACCCCTCCACTTT
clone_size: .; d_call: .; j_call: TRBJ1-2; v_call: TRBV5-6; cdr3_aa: CASSLNHYGYTF; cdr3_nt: TGTGCCAGCAGCCTAAACCACTATGGCTACACCTTC
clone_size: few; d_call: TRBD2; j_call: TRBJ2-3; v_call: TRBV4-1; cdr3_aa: CASSQDRSGVTDTQYF; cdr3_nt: TGCGCCAGCAGCCAAGACCGGAGCGGGGTCACAGATACGCAGTATTTT
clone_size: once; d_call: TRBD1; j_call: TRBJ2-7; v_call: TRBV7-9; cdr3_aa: CASSLFTGGVYEQYF; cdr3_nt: TGTGCCAGCAGCTTATTTACAGGGGGAGTCTACGAGCAGTACTTC
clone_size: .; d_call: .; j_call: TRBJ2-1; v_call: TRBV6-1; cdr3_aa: CASVLEASSYNEQFF; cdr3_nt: TGTGCCAGCGTATTGGAAGCTAGCTCCTACAATGAGCAGTTCTTC
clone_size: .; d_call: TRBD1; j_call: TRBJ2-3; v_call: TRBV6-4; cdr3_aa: CASSAGTEASTDTQYF; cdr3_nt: TGTGCCAGCAGTGCCGGGACAGAGGCGAGCACAGATACGCAGTATTTT
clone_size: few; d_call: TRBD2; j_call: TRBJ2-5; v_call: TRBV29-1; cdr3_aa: CSLTSGRQETQYF; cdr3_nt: TGCAGCCTGACTAGCGGGAGGCAAGAGACCCAGTACTTC
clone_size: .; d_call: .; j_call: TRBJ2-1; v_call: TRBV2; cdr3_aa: CASTGVQSYNEQFF; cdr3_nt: TGTGCCAGCACGGGGGTGCAGAGCTACAATGAGCAGTTCTTC
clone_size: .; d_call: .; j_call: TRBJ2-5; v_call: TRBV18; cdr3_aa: CASSPGVETQYF; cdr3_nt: TGTGCCAGCTCGCCCGGGGTAGAGACCCAGTACTTC
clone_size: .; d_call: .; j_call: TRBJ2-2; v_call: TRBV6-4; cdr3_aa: CASSDSAGGELFF; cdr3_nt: TGTGCCAGCAGTGACTCCGCAGGCGGGGAGCTGTTTTTT
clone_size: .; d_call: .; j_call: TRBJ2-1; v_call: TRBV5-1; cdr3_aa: CASSLENSWNEQFF; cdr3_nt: TGCGCCAGCAGCTTGGAGAACAGTTGGAATGAGCAGTTCTTC
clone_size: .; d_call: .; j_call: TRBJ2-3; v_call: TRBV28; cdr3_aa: CASSSPTSVRGDTQYF; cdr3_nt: TGTGCCAGCAGTTCCCCGACTAGCGTCAGGGGGGATACGCAGTATTTT
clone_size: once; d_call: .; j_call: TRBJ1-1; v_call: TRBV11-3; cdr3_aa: CASSLSPGTEAFF; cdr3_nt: TGTGCCAGCAGCTTATCCCCGGGCACTGAAGCTTTCTTT
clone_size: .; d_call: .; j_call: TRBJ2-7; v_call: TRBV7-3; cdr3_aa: CASSQGGLAGYEQYF; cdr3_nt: TGTGCCAGCAGCCAGGGGGGGCTAGCGGGCTACGAGCAGTACTTC
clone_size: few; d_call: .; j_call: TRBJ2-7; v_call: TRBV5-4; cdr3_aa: CASSWHSYEQYF; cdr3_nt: TGTGCCAGCAGCTGGCACTCCTACGAGCAGTACTTC
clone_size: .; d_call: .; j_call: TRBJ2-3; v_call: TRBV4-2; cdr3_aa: CASSPQSQALDTQYF; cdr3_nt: TGTGCCAGCAGCCCCCAGTCCCAGGCTCTAGATACGCAGTATTTT
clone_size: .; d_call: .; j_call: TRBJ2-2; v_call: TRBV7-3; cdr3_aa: CASSQGQTGELFF; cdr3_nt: TGTGCCAGCAGCCAAGGACAGACCGGGGAGCTGTTTTTT
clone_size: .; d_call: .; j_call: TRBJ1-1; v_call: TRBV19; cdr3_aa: CASSIQGRTEAFF; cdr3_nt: TGTGCCAGTAGTATACAGGGAAGAACTGAAGCTTTCTTT
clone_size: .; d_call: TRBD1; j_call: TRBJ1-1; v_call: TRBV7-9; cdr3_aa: CASSLSRRPGQGDTEAFF; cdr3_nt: TGTGCCAGCAGCTTAAGTCGACGCCCGGGACAGGGGGACACTGAAGCTTTCTTT
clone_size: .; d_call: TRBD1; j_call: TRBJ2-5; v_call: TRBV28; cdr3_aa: CASSTGVETQYF; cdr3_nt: TGTGCCAGCAGTACAGGGGTAGAGACCCAGTACTTC
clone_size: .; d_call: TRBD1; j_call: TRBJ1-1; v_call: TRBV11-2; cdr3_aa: CASSRGTGVWSTEAFF; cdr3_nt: TGTGCCAGCAGCCGAGGGACAGGGGTTTGGAGCACTGAAGCTTTCTTT
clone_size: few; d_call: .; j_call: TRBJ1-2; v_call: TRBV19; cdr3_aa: CASSPSRGEYGYTF; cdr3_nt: TGTGCCAGTAGTCCGAGTCGCGGGGAGTATGGCTACACCTTC
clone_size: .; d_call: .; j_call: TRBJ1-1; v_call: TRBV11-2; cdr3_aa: CASSLGTGRTNTEAFF; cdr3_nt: TGTGCCAGCAGCTTAGGCACAGGGCGGACGAACACTGAAGCTTTCTTT
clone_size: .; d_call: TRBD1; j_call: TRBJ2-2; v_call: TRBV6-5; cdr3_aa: CASSFLGTGPTGELFF; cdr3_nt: TGTGCCAGCAGTTTCTTAGGGACAGGGCCCACCGGGGAGCTGTTTTTT
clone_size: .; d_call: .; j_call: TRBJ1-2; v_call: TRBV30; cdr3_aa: CAWSVVRHYGYTF; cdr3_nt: TGTGCCTGGAGTGTAGTCAGGCACTATGGCTACACCTTC
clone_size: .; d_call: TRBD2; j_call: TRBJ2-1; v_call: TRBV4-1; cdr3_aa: CASSQLAGSSYNEQFF; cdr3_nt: TGCGCCAGCAGCCAGCTAGCGGGGAGCTCCTACAATGAGCAGTTCTTC
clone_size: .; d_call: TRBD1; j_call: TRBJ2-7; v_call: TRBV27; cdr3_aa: CASRSGTGLIYEQYF; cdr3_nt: TGTGCCAGCAGGTCCGGGACAGGGCTAATCTACGAGCAGTACTTC
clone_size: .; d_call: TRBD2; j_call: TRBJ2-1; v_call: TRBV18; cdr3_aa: CASSPRTSPDEQFF; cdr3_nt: TGTGCCAGCTCACCTCGGACTAGTCCGGATGAGCAGTTCTTC
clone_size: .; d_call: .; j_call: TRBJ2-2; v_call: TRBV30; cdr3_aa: CAWSVRRANGELFF; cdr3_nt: TGTGCCTGGAGTGTACGCAGGGCAAACGGGGAGCTGTTTTTT
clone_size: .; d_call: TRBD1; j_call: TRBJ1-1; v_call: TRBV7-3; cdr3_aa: CASSSNRGRNTEAFF; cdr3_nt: TGTGCCAGCAGCTCGAACAGGGGACGTAACACTGAAGCTTTCTTT